These 5 T cell receptor beta chains were sequenced from one sample in a study of blood T cells in healthy people across ages. Through a sample-barcoded 5' primer and a J-beta primer mix, a second PCR was run for roughly 6 to 12 cycles. TCRdb re-derived calls from the 5' RACE reads in MiXCR, one entry per CDR3 protein. The sample comprises 800,000 to 1,000,000 distinct CDR3 sequences, 40% to 60% of which are singletons, and under 15% rests with the top ten. The sequenced sample was blood. These TCRs come from a man aged 30 to 45 in good health.

The genes are TRBV5-1 and TRBJ2-7; 9 bases match TRBD1. Germline V gene lookup returns CDR1 SGHRS and CDR2 YFSETQ. Trimming at V came to 7 bases and at J to 0 bases, leaving 8 bases not matched to a gene. The CDR3 loop spans 15 amino acids. CDR3 amino acids: CASRETGGTSYEQYF. The CDR3 DNA sequence: TGCGCCAGCCGAGAGACAGGGGGTACCTCCTACGAGCAGTACTTC.

This clonotype has just a few counts. CDR3 residues: CASSQDEAPTDTQYF. The CDR3 DNA follows: TGTGCCAGCAGCCAAGACGAAGCGCCCACAGATACGCAGTATTTT. The genes are TRBV4-2 and TRBJ2-3; D is uncertain. The V gene lost 0 bases and the J gene lost 2 bases, with 9 bases spanning the gap. CDR3 size: 15 residues. The germline gives CDR1 LGHNA, CDR2 YNFKEQ.

V usage is TRBV3-1 and J usage is TRBJ2-1; no clear D. Germline CDR1 reads LGHDT; CDR2 reads YNNKEL (reference sequence). This CDR3 contains 14 residues. The V and J ends lost 4 bases and 0 bases respectively, with 7 bases between them. Here the CDR3 DNA reads TGTGCCAGCAGCCGCTCCCGCTCCTACAATGAGCAGTTCTTC. This translates into CASSRSRSYNEQFF.

This clonotype is a singleton in its sample. The chain recombines TRBV28 with TRBJ1-6; a possible D gene is TRBD1 (5 bases). Trimming shortened V by 6 bases and J by 10 bases, and 22 bases separated the two germline ends. Looked up from germline, CDR1 is MDHEN and CDR2 is SYDVKM. The CDR3 is made up of 16 amino acids. The CDR3 DNA sequence: TGTGCCAGCAGGTTCTTGAACAGGTTTGGGCAGTCACCCCTCCACTTT. Protein product: CASRFLNRFGQSPLHF.

V gene TRBV3-1 combines with J gene TRBJ1-6; D uncertain. Germline CDR1 reads LGHDT; CDR2 reads YNNKEL (reference sequence). The CDR3 totals 17 residues. Trimming removed 0 bases from V and 0 bases from J, with 9 bases in between. The CDR3: CASSQDLVSSYNSPLHF. CDR3 coding DNA: TGTGCCAGCAGCCAAGATCTTGTTAGCTCCTATAATTCACCCCTCCACTTT.